These T cell receptor beta chains were read from a single sample in a study of cytomegalovirus exposure and HLA in healthy donors. The table came from immunoSEQ multiplex PCR; TCRdb's copy has only in-frame clones and leaves some out. The sample records about 160,000 clones, roughly 80% being singletons. The sequenced sample was PBMCs. The receptors originated from a young man in good health and CMV-seronegative. CDR3s include the opening cysteine and the closing phenylalanine or tryptophan. The D gene is left open where the match is weak. A row's size may be missing; if present it is once, few, many or a size class.

abundance	v_gene	d_gene	j_gene	CDR3nt	CDR3aa
.	TRBV28	TRBD1	TRBJ2-7	TGTGCCAGCAGTCCACTACAGGGGGCGCGCGAGCAGTACTTC	CASSPLQGAREQYF
.	TRBV28	TRBD1	TRBJ1-5	TGTGCCAGCAGTGCAAATGGACAGGGGACTCAGCCCCAGCATTTT	CASSANGQGTQPQHF
.	TRBV28	.	TRBJ2-7	TGTGCCAGCAGTTTGTTTCAGGATACCTACGAGCAGTACTTC	CASSLFQDTYEQYF
.	TRBV9	TRBD1	TRBJ2-5	TGTGCCAGCAGCGTGGAGGACAGGGCTGGGGCGGAGACCCAGTACTTC	CASSVEDRAGAETQYF
.	TRBV6-4	TRBD1	TRBJ1-1	TGTGCCAGCAGTCTTACAGGGGAAGACACTGAAGCTTTCTTT	CASSLTGEDTEAFF
.	TRBV5-1	.	TRBJ1-1	TGCGCCAGCAGCTTGGTGGACCTGCTGGGAGCTGAAGCTTTCTTT	CASSLVDLLGAEAFF
.	TRBV29-1	.	TRBJ1-1	TGCAGCGTTGGCAGAGAGAGGTTCGCTTTCTTT	CSVGRERFAFF
.	TRBV7-3	TRBD1	TRBJ1-1	TGTGCCAGCAGCTCGGGACAGGGGTCTGAAGCTTTCTTT	CASSSGQGSEAFF
.	TRBV5-6	.	TRBJ2-2	TGTGCCAGCAGCTTCTTGAGCACCGGGGAGCTGTTTTTT	CASSFLSTGELFF
.	TRBV11-2	.	TRBJ2-5	TGTGCCAGCACTCCCCCCCACGGCAGGGTGGCCCAAGAGACCCAGTACTTC	CASTPPHGRVAQETQYF
.	TRBV10-3	.	TRBJ2-5	TGTGCCATCAGTGACAGGGGGAGGGAGACCCAGTACTTC	CAISDRGRETQYF
.	TRBV28	TRBD1	TRBJ2-3	TGTGCCAGCAGTTACGGACAGGCGAGCACAGATACGCAGTATTTT	CASSYGQASTDTQYF
.	TRBV7-2	TRBD2	TRBJ2-3	TGTGCCAGCAGCTGGCGGGGAACTAGCGGCACAGATACGCAGTATTTT	CASSWRGTSGTDTQYF
.	TRBV27	.	TRBJ1-4	TGTGCCAGCAGTTTCTTCAGTTCCGCAACTAATGAAAAACTGTTTTTT	CASSFFSSATNEKLFF
few	TRBV6-5	.	TRBJ1-1	TGTGCCAGCCGAGCGGGGAACGAGAACACTGAAGCTTTCTTT	CASRAGNENTEAFF
.	TRBV6-5	.	TRBJ2-7	TGTGCCAGCAGTTTAAAAGGGGTTCGGGCCTACGAGCAGTACTTC	CASSLKGVRAYEQYF
.	TRBV2	TRBD1	TRBJ2-5	TGTGCCAGCAGTGAGCCGGGGACAGGGGGGGAGACCCAGTACTTC	CASSEPGTGGETQYF
.	TRBV7-3	TRBD2	TRBJ2-3	TGTGCCAGCAGCGCCTCTAGCGGGGGGGCCGATACGCAGTATTTT	CASSASSGGADTQYF